This is a list of T cell receptor beta chains from one sample in a study of shared clonotypes between healthy human individuals. Sequenced by immunoSEQ multiplex PCR; TCRdb stores in-frame clones only, minus some. The sample includes some 2.3 million clones, approximately 95% seen only once; the top ten take 0.35% to 0.5%. The sequencing input was naive CD4+ T cells from PBMCs. Source of these receptors: a man aged 18 to 29 in good health. Some clones in this sample may be carry-over from other donors' samples. CDR3s include the opening cysteine and the closing phenylalanine or tryptophan. D genes are given only for firm matches.

cdr3_aa: CASSLAQRTKETQYF
d_call: -
v_call: TRBV7-8
j_call: TRBJ2-5

cdr3_aa: CAAGDRGRAGNTIYF
d_call: TRBD1
v_call: TRBV6-1
j_call: TRBJ1-3

cdr3_aa: CASSLPGLAVYEQYF
d_call: TRBD2
v_call: TRBV2
j_call: TRBJ2-7

cdr3_aa: CASSNSLWGAFF
d_call: -
v_call: TRBV6-5
j_call: TRBJ1-1

cdr3_aa: CASSSHLGSGRTDTQYF
d_call: -
v_call: TRBV7-3
j_call: TRBJ2-3

cdr3_aa: CASSPLPGGRAFF
d_call: TRBD1
v_call: TRBV11-3
j_call: TRBJ1-1

cdr3_aa: CASSFSGTGGFDEQFF
d_call: TRBD1
v_call: TRBV28
j_call: TRBJ2-1

cdr3_aa: CASSLDRVGNQPQHF
d_call: TRBD1
v_call: TRBV7-9
j_call: TRBJ1-5

cdr3_aa: CASSFAGQETQYF
d_call: -
v_call: TRBV5-1
j_call: TRBJ2-5

cdr3_aa: CASSSFGPEQFF
d_call: -
v_call: TRBV7-3
j_call: TRBJ2-1

cdr3_aa: CASSSGTSETQYF
d_call: -
v_call: TRBV13
j_call: TRBJ2-5

cdr3_aa: CASSGLAGNSEQFF
d_call: TRBD2
v_call: TRBV6-1
j_call: TRBJ2-1

cdr3_aa: CASGSLTGSSGNTIYF
d_call: -
v_call: TRBV6-6
j_call: TRBJ1-3

cdr3_aa: CASSQAVRGSHYEQYF
d_call: -
v_call: TRBV14
j_call: TRBJ2-7

cdr3_aa: CASSLLGTENEQFF
d_call: TRBD1
v_call: TRBV5-1
j_call: TRBJ2-1

cdr3_aa: CASSLVAGRPETQYF
d_call: -
v_call: TRBV7-2
j_call: TRBJ2-5

cdr3_aa: CASSPPGQGGQPQHF
d_call: -
v_call: TRBV18
j_call: TRBJ1-5

cdr3_aa: CASSYSQGNTEAFF
d_call: -
v_call: TRBV2
j_call: TRBJ1-1

cdr3_aa: CSVRQDPTTNTEAFF
d_call: -
v_call: TRBV29-1
j_call: TRBJ1-1

cdr3_aa: CASSSGLAEQETQYF
d_call: TRBD2
v_call: TRBV5-6
j_call: TRBJ2-5

cdr3_aa: CASSLGAGYEQYF
d_call: -
v_call: TRBV11-1
j_call: TRBJ2-7

cdr3_aa: CASSLEGLADTQYF
d_call: -
v_call: TRBV2
j_call: TRBJ2-3

cdr3_aa: CASSDPIPSGNEQYF
d_call: -
v_call: TRBV25-1
j_call: TRBJ2-7

cdr3_aa: CASRGTPSYEQYF
d_call: -
v_call: TRBV5-1
j_call: TRBJ2-7